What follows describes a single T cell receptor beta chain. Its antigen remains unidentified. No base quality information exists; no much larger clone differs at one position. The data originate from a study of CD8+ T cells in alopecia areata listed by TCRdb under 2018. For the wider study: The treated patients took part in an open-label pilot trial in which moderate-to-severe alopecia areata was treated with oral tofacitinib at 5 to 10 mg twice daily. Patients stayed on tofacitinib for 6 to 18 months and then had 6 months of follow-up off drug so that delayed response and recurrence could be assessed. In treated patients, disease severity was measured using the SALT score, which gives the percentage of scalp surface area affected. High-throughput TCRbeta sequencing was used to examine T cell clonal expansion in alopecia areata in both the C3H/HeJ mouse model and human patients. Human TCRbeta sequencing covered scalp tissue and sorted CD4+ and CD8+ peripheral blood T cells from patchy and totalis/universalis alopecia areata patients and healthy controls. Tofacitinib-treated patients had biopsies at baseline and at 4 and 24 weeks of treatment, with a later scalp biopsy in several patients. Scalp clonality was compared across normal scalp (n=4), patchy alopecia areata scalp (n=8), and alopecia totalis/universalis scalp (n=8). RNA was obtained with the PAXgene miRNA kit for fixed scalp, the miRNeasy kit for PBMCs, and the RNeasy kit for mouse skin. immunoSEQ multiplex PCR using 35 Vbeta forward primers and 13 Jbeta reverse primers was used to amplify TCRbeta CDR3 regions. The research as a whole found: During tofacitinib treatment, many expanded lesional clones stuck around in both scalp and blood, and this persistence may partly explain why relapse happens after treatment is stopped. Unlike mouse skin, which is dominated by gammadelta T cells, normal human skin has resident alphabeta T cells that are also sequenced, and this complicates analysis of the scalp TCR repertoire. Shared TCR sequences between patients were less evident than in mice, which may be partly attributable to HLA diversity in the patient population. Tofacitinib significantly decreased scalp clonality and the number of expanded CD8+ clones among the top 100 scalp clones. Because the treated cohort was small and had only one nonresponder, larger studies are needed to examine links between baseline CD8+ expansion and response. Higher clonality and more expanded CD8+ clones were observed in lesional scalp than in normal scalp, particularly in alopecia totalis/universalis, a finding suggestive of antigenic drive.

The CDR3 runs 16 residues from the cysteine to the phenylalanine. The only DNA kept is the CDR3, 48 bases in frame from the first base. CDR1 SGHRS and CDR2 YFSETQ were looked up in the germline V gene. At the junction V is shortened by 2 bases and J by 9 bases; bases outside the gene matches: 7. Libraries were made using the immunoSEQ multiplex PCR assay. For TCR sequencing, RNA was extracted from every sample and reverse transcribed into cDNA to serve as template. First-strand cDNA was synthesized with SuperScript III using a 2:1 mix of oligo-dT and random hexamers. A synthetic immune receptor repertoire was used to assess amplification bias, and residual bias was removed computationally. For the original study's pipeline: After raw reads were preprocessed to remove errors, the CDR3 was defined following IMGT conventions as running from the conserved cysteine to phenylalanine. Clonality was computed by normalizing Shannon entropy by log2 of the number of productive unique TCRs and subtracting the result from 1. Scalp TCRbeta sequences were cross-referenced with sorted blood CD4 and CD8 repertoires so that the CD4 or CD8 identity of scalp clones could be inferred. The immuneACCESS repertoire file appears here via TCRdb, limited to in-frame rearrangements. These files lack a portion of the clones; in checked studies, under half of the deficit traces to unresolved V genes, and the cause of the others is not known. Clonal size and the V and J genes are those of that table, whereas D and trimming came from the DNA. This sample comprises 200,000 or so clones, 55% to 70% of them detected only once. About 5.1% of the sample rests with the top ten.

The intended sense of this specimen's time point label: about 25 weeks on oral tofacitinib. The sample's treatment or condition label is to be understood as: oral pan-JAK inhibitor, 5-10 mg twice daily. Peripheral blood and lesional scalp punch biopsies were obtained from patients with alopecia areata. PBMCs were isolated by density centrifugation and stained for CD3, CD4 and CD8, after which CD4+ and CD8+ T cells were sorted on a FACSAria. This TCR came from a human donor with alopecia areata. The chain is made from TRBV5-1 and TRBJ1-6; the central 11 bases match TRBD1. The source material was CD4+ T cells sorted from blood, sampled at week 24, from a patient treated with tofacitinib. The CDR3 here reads CASSFGPGQGGSPLHF. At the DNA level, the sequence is TGCGCCAGCAGCTTTGGACCGGGACAGGGGGGTTCACCCCTCCACTTT.